This T cell receptor beta chain was sequenced during a study of a mutant IDH1 vaccine in newly diagnosed glioma. Notes on this clone: Its antigen is currently unknown.

As to time point: week 35, safety follow-up. Vaccination used 300 ug of mutant IDH1 20-mer peptide per dose, with topical imiquimod. The data were produced by immunoSEQ multiplex PCR, yet TCRdb's version contains in-frame clones alone and is incomplete. The table records more than 60,000 clones, 74% of them present only once. The germline V gene encodes CDR1 LNHDA and CDR2 SQIVND (reference sequence). This CDR3 contains 13 residues. V dropped 6 bases and J dropped 2 bases, with 9 bases sitting between them. Sequencing used PBMCs, obtained from a glioma patient whose treatment included an IDH1 peptide vaccine. This sequence was found in a man aged 45 to 65 with glioma. The rearrangement joins TRBV19 to TRBJ2-3; tentatively, D is TRBD1 (5 bases). For the CDR3, the DNA is TGTGCCAGTAGCGACAGACCCACAGATACGCAGTATTTT. This gives the protein CASSDRPTDTQYF. The variable domain in full, completed from reference TRBV19 and TRBJ2-3, reads DGGITQSPKYLFRKEGQNVTLSCEQNLNHDAMYWYRQDPGQGLRLIYYSQIVNDFQKGDIAEGYSVSREKKESFPLTVTSAQKNPTAFYLCASSDRPTDTQYFGPGTRLTVL.